This is a list of T cell receptor beta chains from one sample in a study of memory CD4+ T cells and cytomegalovirus serostatus. Assay used: immunoSEQ multiplex PCR; TCRdb lists only in-frame clones, some missing. The table records tens of thousands of clones, around 80% of them present only once. Sequenced: memory CD4+ T cells from blood. All receptors derive from an adult in good health and CMV-seronegative. Each CDR3 is given with its conserved first and last residue. D genes are given only for firm matches. Clone size is shown for a subset of rows, as once, few, many or a class of expanded clone.

V	size	D	J	DNA	CDR3
TRBV15	-	TRBD2	TRBJ2-1	TGTGCCACCAGCAGAGCTAGACTAGCGGGAGGACCAAGCTCCTACAATGAGCAGTTCTTC	CATSRARLAGGPSSYNEQFF
TRBV7-2	-	TRBD1	TRBJ1-4	TGTGCCAGCAGCGATCAGACAGGGTTGGGTGAAAAACTGTTTTTT	CASSDQTGLGEKLFF
TRBV7-8	once	TRBD1	TRBJ2-7	TGTGCCAGCAGCTTTAGGGGGCCCGAGCAGTACTTC	CASSFRGPEQYF
TRBV5-5	once	-	TRBJ2-3	TGTGCCAGCAGCTTGGATGCAGATACGCAGTATTTT	CASSLDADTQYF
TRBV2	few	-	TRBJ1-5	TGTGCCAGCAGTGAAAACGGGAATCAGCCCCAGCATTTT	CASSENGNQPQHF
TRBV7-6	-	TRBD1	TRBJ1-3	TGTGCCAGCACCACCGGGACAGGTCACAGAAACACCATATATTTT	CASTTGTGHRNTIYF
TRBV11-3	-	TRBD1	TRBJ2-5	TGTGCCAGCAATTATTTAGGGGGCGGGGAGACCCAGTACTTC	CASNYLGGGETQYF
TRBV6-5	-	-	TRBJ1-1	TGTGCCAGCAGTCCACCGGGTGGGAACACTGAAGCTTTCTTT	CASSPPGGNTEAFF
TRBV9	-	-	TRBJ1-2	TGTGCCAGCAGCGTAACTAACTATGGCTACACCTTC	CASSVTNYGYTF
TRBV19	-	-	TRBJ2-2	TGTGCCAGTAGTATAGTCGGTGGCACCGGGGAGCTGTTTTTT	CASSIVGGTGELFF
TRBV30	-	-	TRBJ1-4	TGTGCCTGGGGGGACGGGGTAAATGAAAAACTGTTTTTT	CAWGDGVNEKLFF
TRBV15	-	-	TRBJ1-1	TGTGCCACCAGCAGAGATCAGGGGAGCACTGAAGCTTTCTTT	CATSRDQGSTEAFF
TRBV15	few	TRBD1	TRBJ2-7	TGTGCCACCAGTCAGGGACAGGGTAAGAATGGGTTGGACGAGCAGTACTTC	CATSQGQGKNGLDEQYF
TRBV4-3	once	-	TRBJ2-6	TGCGCCAGCAGTGTCTCGTCGACAGGCCAGAGCTCTGGGGCCAACGTCCTGACTTTC	CASSVSSTGQSSGANVLTF
TRBV19	few	TRBD1	TRBJ1-2	TGTGCCAGTAGGCCTGGACAGGGAAGCTATGGCTACACCTTC	CASRPGQGSYGYTF
TRBV10-3	-	TRBD1	TRBJ2-7	TGTGCCATCAGTGATTCCGACAGGGGGCACGAGCAGTACTTC	CAISDSDRGHEQYF
TRBV4-2	-	TRBD2	TRBJ2-3	TGTGCCAGCAGCCGGGCGCCGGGAGGTGCGAGCACAGATACGCAGTATTTT	CASSRAPGGASTDTQYF
TRBV21-1	once	-	TRBJ1-1	TGTGCCAGCAGCAAGACCAGGGAGGGGTGCAACACTGAAGCTTTCTTT	CASSKTREGCNTEAFF
TRBV4-2	once	-	TRBJ1-4	TGTGCCAGCAGCCAAGAGTTGAGGGAACCGCCTGAAAAACTGTTTTTT	CASSQELREPPEKLFF
TRBV6-1	-	TRBD2	TRBJ2-1	TGTGCCAGCAGTGGGGGGGGAGCCTACAATGAGCAGTTCTTC	CASSGGGAYNEQFF
TRBV10-1	-	TRBD1	TRBJ2-7	TGCGCCAGTGAACACTACGGGACAGGGCCCGAGCAGTACTTC	CASEHYGTGPEQYF
TRBV7-2	-	TRBD1	TRBJ2-4	TGTGCCAGCAGCTTAGGTAGCGGACAGGGTGAAAACATTCAGTACTTC	CASSLGSGQGENIQYF
TRBV7-2	-	-	TRBJ1-5	TGTGCCAGCAGCTTAGCACAGGCCCCGAATCAGCCCCAGCATTTT	CASSLAQAPNQPQHF
TRBV5-6	-	TRBD1	TRBJ1-1	TGTGCCAGCAGCTCTATCCCGGGACAGGGAGGCACTGAAGCTTTCTTT	CASSSIPGQGGTEAFF
TRBV7-4	-	-	TRBJ2-6	TGTGCCAGCAGCGTACCACGCTCACAAAGTCGGGCCAACGTCCTGACTTTC	CASSVPRSQSRANVLTF
TRBV5-6	-	TRBD1	TRBJ2-7	TGTGCCAGCAGCTCCGGGACAGGGTTATACGAGCAGTACTTC	CASSSGTGLYEQYF
TRBV5-4	-	TRBD2	TRBJ2-3	TGTGCCAGCAGTTTCGCCGGGACTAGCGACACAGATACGCAGTATTTT	CASSFAGTSDTDTQYF
TRBV19	-	-	TRBJ1-3	TGTGCCAGCTCCCGGCTAGGGGACCTCTCTGGAAACACCATATATTTT	CASSRLGDLSGNTIYF
TRBV6-5	once	-	TRBJ2-3	TGTGCCGCAAGGGACAGCACAGATACGCAGTATTTT	CAARDSTDTQYF
TRBV4-3	-	-	TRBJ1-1	TGCGCCAGCAGCCAAAGTAGGTGGACTGAAGCTTTCTTT	CASSQSRWTEAFF
TRBV5-1	-	-	TRBJ2-7	TGCGCCAGCAGCTCAGGGAACCGACAGATCGAGCAGTACTTC	CASSSGNRQIEQYF
TRBV12-5	-	-	TRBJ2-1	TGTGCTAGTGGTTTGGTACGGGGCGGTTCCCAAACCTTCTTTTCCTACAATGAGCAGTTCTTC	CASGLVRGGSQTFFSYNEQFF
TRBV5-4	few	-	TRBJ2-1	TGTGCCAGCGCCTCGTTTCAGGCCTACAATGAGCAGTTCTTC	CASASFQAYNEQFF
TRBV7-3	-	TRBD2	TRBJ2-1	TGTGCCAGCAGCGACCGAGGAGTTAGGACTAGCGGGAGGGGTGAGCAGTTCTTC	CASSDRGVRTSGRGEQFF